This entry is about one TCR beta chain. The antigen is not known. Distinct nucleotide sequences in the sample also encode this CDR3. This record belongs to a study of cytomegalovirus exposure and HLA in healthy donors. PCR involved 60 Vbeta and 13 Jbeta primers. Generated by immunoSEQ multiplex PCR, the TCRdb table keeps only in-frame clones and is missing some. The sample includes 150,000 to 200,000 clones, around four fifths seen only once; the top ten take 1.4%. Although they were nominally healthy when sampled, donors likely had unrecorded immune exposures. Study-level findings and limits: Rarity held for most TCR sequences, but there were some public TCRs that occurred in many donors.

Sequencing input: PBMCs. The TCR sequence derives from a woman aged 25 to 45 in good health and CMV-seropositive.

The CDR3 nucleotides read TGTGCCAGCAGTTTATCATATGGCTACACCTTC. This gives the protein CASSLSYGYTF. The genes are TRBV28 and TRBJ1-2; D gene uncertain. From germline, CDR1 is MDHEN and CDR2 SYDVKM. The CDR3 consists of 11 residues. Between the trimmed V and J ends, which lost 1 base and 5 bases, there was a span of 2 bases.